This T cell receptor beta chain came from a study of OX40 agonist ivuxolimab in advanced cancers. Notes on the research overall: Ivuxolimab was an agonistic, fully human IgG2 monoclonal antibody directed against OX40 (CD134), a costimulatory receptor. Intravenous ivuxolimab was administered to patients every 2 weeks at six dose levels: 0.01, 0.1, 0.3, 1.5, 3 and 10 mg/kg. Among the 52 dose-escalation patients, roughly 20 had hepatocellular carcinoma, 15 melanoma, 9 renal cell carcinoma and 9 head and neck cancer. In the dose-escalation cohort, 70% to 85% of patients were male, and the mean age was around 60 years with a range of about 23 to 79. Patients were allowed to have had prior anti-PD-1, anti-PD-L1 or anti-CTLA-4 therapy, and approximately 37% of the dose-escalation patients had been treated with checkpoint inhibitors. Partial responses occurred in three dose-escalation patients: two with cutaneous melanoma and one with hepatocellular carcinoma. The point of sequencing TCRbeta in the periphery was to test whether ivuxolimab changed TCR sequence diversity and drove clonal T-cell expansion. The monotherapy dose-escalation portion (N of about 49 patients) of the phase I ivuxolimab trial is reported in the paper.

Broad study findings and their caveats: Low levels of normalized T-cell clonal expansion were also seen in some nonresponding patients. After ivuxolimab, more expanded clones were found on average in CD8+ T cells than in CD4+ T cells. Which antigens the clonally expanded peripheral T cells were specific for was not determined. At doses of 0.1 to 3.0 mg/kg, clonal expansion of both CD4+ and CD8+ T cells in blood was seen between baseline and week 6. In partial responders in the 0.1-3.0 mg/kg groups, normalized peripheral clonal expansion was found to be among the lowest, especially among CD8+ T cells.

Taken from cysteine to phenylalanine, the CDR3 has 16 residues. Only the CDR3 DNA stays, 48 bases, in frame from base 1. Per the germline V gene, MDHEN is the CDR1 and SYDVKM is the CDR2. V has 6 bases trimmed and J has 6 bases trimmed; junction bases matching no gene number 9. The trial excluded patients who had a history of autoimmune disease or were on systemic immunosuppression. In every dose cohort, peripheral blood was drawn for TCR sequencing at baseline, cycle 4 day 1, and cycle 7 day 1. Samples were obtained from an open-label, multicenter, first-in-human phase I dose-escalation trial of ivuxolimab. Adults with locally advanced or metastatic head and neck squamous cell, hepatocellular, melanoma or renal cell carcinoma were enrolled in the trial. CD4+ and CD8+ T cells were sorted separately from peripheral blood before TCR sequencing. Genomic DNA was isolated from the sorted cells so that the TCRbeta CDR3 region could be sequenced. TCRbeta CDR3 regions were sequenced using the immunoSEQ Assay. The immuneACCESS repertoire file appears here via TCRdb, limited to in-frame rearrangements. These files lack a portion of the clones; in checked studies, under half of the deficit traces to unresolved V genes, and the cause of the others is not known. This sample holds about 58,000 clones; 70% to 90% were observed only once. The ten largest clonotypes hold 0.76% of the sample.

A remark on this clone: Its antigen specificity is not known. Nothing much larger sits one base from this clone, and base qualities are not available.

This sequence originates from an adult with an advanced solid tumor such as melanoma, head and neck, liver or kidney cancer. The V and J genes are TRBV28 and TRBJ1-4; 11 of the junction bases match TRBD1. Sequences were derived from CD4+ or CD8+ T cells sorted from blood, sampled in a trial of the OX40 agonist ivuxolimab. The CDR3 region has the sequence CASSTLRTGGDEKLFF. Here is the DNA: TGTGCCAGCAGCACACTCCGGACAGGGGGCGATGAAAAACTGTTTTTT. Beyond the CDR3, the reference TRBV28 and TRBJ1-4 genes provide the residues; the full variable domain reads: DVKVTQSSRYLVKRTGEKVFLECVQDMDHENMFWYRQDPGLGLRLIYFSYDVKMKEKGDIPEGYSVSREKKERFSLILESASTNQTSMYLCASSTLRTGGDEKLFFGSGTQLSVL.